This is a list of T cell receptor beta chains from one sample in a study of T cells expressing NK-cell markers. From its re-call of the 5' RACE reads, TCRdb lists each CDR3 protein once, without DNA. The repertoire shows around 380,000 distinct CDR3 sequences; the top ten hold about 10%. Sequenced material: blood T cells: a sorted CD56 or NKG2C T cell subset, CD4+ or CD8+ T cells, or bulk PBMC T cells (not recorded which). These receptor sequences come from a woman aged 50 to 60 in good health. Both conserved end residues are part of each CDR3. Fields, in order: V gene, J gene, CDR3 protein.

TRBV13	TRBJ2-1	CASSFSVGYNEQFF
TRBV6-5	TRBJ2-1	CASSKPASGRNEQFF
TRBV25-1	TRBJ1-1	CASSEIGAWGRSNLNTEAFF
TRBV7-8	TRBJ2-2	CASSQFLTSGNTGELFF
TRBV4-1	TRBJ2-1	CASSQPTGGRSYNEQFF
TRBV20-1	TRBJ2-1	CSARAPTGIHEQFF
TRBV29-1	TRBJ2-1	CSVLADNEQFF
TRBV7-2	TRBJ2-2	CASSWITGLAGNTGELFF
TRBV10-2	TRBJ2-1	CASSEWRPESLNVF
TRBV11-3	TRBJ2-7	CASSLVPQGHEQYF
TRBV7-6	TRBJ1-4	CASSIRTGSREKLFF
TRBV20-1	TRBJ1-6	CSAKQGLGSPLHF
TRBV12-3/TRBV12-4	TRBJ2-6	CASRITGANVLTF
TRBV3-1	TRBJ1-5	CASSYRDGSNQPQHF
TRBV12-3/TRBV12-4	TRBJ2-3	CASTLHPAGTDTQYF
TRBV7-9	TRBJ1-6	CASSLDGKDSPLHF
TRBV6-5	TRBJ1-3	CASSYSVSGNTIYF
TRBV20-1	TRBJ2-3	CSASPGLAGGPGDTQYF
TRBV18	TRBJ1-6	CASSPPLQGDGISPLHF
TRBV6-5	TRBJ2-1	CASSPRTGGTNEQFF
TRBV12-3/TRBV12-4	TRBJ1-2	CASSLVGQGHGYTF
TRBV24-1	TRBJ2-4	CATIKEGENIQYF
TRBV29-1	TRBJ2-3	CSERQGGLTDTQYF
TRBV19	TRBJ2-7	CASSPGTGGSYEQYF
TRBV2	TRBJ2-1	CASSGTGGGEQFF
TRBV5-1	TRBJ1-2	CASRGGTSTDYGYTF
TRBV24-1	TRBJ1-2	CATSDAGRIYGYTF
TRBV7-9	TRBJ2-2	CASSSRLAENTGELFF
TRBV20-1	TRBJ2-2	CSARDRSAQWELFF